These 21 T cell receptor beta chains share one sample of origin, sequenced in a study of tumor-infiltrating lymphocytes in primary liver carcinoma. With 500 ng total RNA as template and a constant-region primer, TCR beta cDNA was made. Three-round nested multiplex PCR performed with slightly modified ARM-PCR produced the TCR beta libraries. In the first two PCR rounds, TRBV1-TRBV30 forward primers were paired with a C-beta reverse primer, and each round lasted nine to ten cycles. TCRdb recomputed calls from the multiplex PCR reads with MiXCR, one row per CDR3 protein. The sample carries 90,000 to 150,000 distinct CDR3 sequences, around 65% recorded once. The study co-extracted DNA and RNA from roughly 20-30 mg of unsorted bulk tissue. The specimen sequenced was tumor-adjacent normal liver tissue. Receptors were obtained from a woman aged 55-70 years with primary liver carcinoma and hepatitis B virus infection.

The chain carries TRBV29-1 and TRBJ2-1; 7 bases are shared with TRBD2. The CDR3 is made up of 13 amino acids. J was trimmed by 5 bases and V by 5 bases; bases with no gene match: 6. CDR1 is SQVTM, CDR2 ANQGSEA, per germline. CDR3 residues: CSVKRDRHNEQFF. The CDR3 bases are TGCAGCGTTAAGCGGGACCGCCACAATGAGCAGTTCTTC.

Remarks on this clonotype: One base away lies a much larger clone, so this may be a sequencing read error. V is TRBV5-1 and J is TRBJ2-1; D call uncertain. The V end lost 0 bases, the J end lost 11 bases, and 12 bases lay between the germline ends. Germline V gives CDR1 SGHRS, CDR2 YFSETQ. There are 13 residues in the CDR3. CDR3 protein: CASSLGAVNKQFF. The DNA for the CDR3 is TGCGCCAGCAGCTTGGGGGCGGTAAATAAGCAGTTCTTC. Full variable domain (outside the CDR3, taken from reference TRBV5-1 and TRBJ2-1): KAGVTQTPRYLIKTRGQQVTLSCSPISGHRSVSWYQQTPGQGLQFLFEYFSETQRNKGNFPGRFSGRQFSNSRSEMNVSTLELGDSALYLCASSLGAVNKQFFGPGTRLTVL.

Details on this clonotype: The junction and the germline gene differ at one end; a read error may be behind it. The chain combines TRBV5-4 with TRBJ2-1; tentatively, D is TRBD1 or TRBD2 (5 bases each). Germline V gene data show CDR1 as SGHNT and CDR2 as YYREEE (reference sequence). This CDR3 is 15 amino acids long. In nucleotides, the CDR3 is TGTGTCAGCAGATTCACTTCGGGACCCACTAATGAGCAGTTCTTC. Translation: CVSRFTSGPTNEQFF.

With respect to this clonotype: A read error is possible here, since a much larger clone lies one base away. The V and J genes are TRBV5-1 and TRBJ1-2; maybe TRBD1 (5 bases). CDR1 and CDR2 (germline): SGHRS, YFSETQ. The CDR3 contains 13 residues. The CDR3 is CASNLGQNYGYTF. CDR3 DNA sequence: TGCGCCAGCAACTTGGGGCAGAACTATGGCTACACCTTC.

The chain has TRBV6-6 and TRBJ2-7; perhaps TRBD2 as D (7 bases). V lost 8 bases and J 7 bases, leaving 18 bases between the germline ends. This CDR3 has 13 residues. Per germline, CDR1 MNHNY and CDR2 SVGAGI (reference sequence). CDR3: CASGTQPGGEQYF. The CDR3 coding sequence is TGTGCCAGCGGGACACAACCCGGGGGGGAGCAGTACTTC.

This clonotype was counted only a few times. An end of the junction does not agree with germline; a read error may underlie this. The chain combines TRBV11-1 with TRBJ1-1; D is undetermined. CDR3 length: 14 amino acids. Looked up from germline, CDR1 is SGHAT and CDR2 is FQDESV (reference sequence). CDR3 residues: CASSGGIMNTEAFF. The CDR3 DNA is TGTGCCAGCAGTGGAGGGATCATGAACACTGAGGCTTTCTTT.

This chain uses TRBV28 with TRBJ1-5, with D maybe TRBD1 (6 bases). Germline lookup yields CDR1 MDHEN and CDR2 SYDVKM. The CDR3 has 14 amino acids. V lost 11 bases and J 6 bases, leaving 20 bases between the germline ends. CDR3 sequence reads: CACIKQGDSQPQHF. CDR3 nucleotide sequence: TGTGCCTGCATCAAACAGGGAGACAGTCAGCCCCAGCATTTT.

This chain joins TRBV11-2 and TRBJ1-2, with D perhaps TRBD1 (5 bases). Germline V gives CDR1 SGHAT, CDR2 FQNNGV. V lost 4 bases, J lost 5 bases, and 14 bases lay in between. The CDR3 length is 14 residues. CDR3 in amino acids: CASSYRSRGYGYTF. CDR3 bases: TGTGCCAGCAGCTACCGGAGCCGGGGGTATGGCTACACCTTC.

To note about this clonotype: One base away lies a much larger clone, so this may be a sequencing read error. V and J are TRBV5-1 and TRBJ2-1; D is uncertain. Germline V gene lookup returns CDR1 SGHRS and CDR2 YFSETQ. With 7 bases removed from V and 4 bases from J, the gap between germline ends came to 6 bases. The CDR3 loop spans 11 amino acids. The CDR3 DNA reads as TGCGCCAGCTGGGTGTACAATGAGCAGTTCTTC. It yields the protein CASWVYNEQFF.

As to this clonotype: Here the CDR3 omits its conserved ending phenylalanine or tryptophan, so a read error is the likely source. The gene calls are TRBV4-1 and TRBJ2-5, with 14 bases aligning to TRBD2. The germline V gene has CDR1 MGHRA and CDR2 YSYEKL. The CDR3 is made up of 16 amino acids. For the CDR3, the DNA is TGCGCCAGCAGCCGGGGGACTAGCGGGAGCCAAGAGACTCAGTACTAC. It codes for CASSRGTSGSQETQYY.

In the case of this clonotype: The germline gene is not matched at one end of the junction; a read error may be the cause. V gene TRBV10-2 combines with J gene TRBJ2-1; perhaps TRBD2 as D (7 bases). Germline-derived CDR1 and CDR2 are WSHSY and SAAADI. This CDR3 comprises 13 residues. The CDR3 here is CASQGRGYYEQFF. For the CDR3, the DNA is TGCGCCAGCCAGGGGAGGGGGTACTATGAGCAATTCTTC.

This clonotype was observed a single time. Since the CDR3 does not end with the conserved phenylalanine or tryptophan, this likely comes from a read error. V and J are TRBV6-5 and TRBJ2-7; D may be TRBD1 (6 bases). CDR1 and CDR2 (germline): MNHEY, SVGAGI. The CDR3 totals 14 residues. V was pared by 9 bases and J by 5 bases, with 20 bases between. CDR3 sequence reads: CASQGSLGHNEQYL. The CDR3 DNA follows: TGTGCCAGTCAAGGTTCCTTGGGACACAACGAGCAGTACTTA.

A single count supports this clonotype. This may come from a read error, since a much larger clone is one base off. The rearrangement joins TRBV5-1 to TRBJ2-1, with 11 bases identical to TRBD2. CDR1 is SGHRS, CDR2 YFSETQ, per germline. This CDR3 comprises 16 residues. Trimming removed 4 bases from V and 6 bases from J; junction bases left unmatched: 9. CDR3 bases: TGCGCCAGCAGCCGCACTAGCGGGAGTTTGGGCAATGAGCAGTTCTTC. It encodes CASSRTSGSLGNEQFF.

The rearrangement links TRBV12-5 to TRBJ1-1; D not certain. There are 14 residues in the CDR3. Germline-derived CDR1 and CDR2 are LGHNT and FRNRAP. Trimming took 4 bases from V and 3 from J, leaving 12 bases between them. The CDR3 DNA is TGTGCTAGTGGTTCCGGCAATATGGACACTGAAGCTTTCTTT. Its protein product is CASGSGNMDTEAFF.

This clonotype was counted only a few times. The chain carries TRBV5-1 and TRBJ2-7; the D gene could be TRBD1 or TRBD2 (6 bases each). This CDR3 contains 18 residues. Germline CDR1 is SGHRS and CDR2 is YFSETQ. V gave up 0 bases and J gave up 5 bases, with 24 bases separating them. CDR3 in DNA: TGCGCCAGCAGCTTGGACCATTCGAGGGGGGACTTATCGCACGAGCAGTACTTC. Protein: CASSLDHSRGDLSHEQYF. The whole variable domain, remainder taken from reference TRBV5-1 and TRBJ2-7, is KAGVTQTPRYLIKTRGQQVTLSCSPISGHRSVSWYQQTPGQGLQFLFEYFSETQRNKGNFPGRFSGRQFSNSRSEMNVSTLELGDSALYLCASSLDHSRGDLSHEQYFGPGTRLTVT.

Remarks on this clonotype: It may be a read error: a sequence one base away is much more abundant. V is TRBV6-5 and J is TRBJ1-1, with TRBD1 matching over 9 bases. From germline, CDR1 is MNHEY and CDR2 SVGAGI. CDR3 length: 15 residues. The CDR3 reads CVSSRWTGEYAEAFF. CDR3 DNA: TGTGTCAGCAGTAGGTGGACAGGGGAGTACGCTGAAGCTTTCTTT.

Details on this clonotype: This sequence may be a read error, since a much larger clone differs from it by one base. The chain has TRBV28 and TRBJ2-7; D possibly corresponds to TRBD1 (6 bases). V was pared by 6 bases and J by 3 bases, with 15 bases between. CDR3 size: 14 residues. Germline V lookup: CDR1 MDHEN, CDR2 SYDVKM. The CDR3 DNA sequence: TGTGCCAGCAGCCCATACAGGGTTCTCTACGAGCAGTACTTC. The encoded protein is CASSPYRVLYEQYF.

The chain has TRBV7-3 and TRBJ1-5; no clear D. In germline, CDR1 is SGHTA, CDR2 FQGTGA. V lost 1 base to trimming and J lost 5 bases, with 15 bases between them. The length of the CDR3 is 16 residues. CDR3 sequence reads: CASSLIPWTSYQPQHF. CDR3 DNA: TGTGCCAGCAGCTTAATCCCTTGGACCAGTTATCAGCCCCAGCATTTT.

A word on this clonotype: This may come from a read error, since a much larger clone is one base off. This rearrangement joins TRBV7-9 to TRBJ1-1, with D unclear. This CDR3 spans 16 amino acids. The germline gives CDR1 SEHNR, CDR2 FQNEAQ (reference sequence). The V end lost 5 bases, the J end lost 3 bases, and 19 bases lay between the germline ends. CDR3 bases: TGTGCCAGCAGCCGGATAGGGAGGGTCAGTCACACTGAAGCTTTCTTT. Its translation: CASSRIGRVSHTEAFF.

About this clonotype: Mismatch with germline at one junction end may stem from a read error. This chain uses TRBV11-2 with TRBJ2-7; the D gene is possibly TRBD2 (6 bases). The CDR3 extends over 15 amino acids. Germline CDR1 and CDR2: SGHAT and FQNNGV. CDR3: CISSLLTGVIYEQYF. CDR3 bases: TGTATCAGCAGCTTATTGACGGGAGTGATCTACGAGCAGTATTTC.

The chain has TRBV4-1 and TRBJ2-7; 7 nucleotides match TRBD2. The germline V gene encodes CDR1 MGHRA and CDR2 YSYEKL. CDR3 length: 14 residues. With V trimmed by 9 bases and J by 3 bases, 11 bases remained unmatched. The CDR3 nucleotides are TGCGCCAGTAGCACCGCGGGGAGGGTCTACGAGCAGTACTTC. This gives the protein CASSTAGRVYEQYF.